The following is a T cell receptor beta chain sequence with its context. CD45RO negativity and positive selection for CCR7 defined naive CD8 cells, a population that excluded terminally differentiated effector memory CD45RA+ cells. This entry belongs to a study of shared clonotypes between healthy human individuals. Clones were sequenced by immunoSEQ multiplex PCR, and TCRdb holds only the in-frame ones, with some missing. The sample carries around 700,000 clones, around 92% recorded once. The CDR3 runs 16 residues. The germline V gene encodes CDR1 SGHTA and CDR2 FQGTGA. The trim removed 5 bases at V and 2 bases at J, leaving 8 bases unmatched.

The material sequenced was naive CD8+ T cells sorted from blood. This chain links TRBV7-3 with TRBJ2-2; 7 bases fit TRBD2. This clonotype was obtained from a man younger than 40 in good health. This chain's CDR3 is CASSATSERNTGELFF. In DNA form, the CDR3 reads TGTGCCAGCAGCGCAACTAGCGAGAGAAACACCGGGGAGCTGTTTTTT.